This entry is about one T cell receptor beta chain. This CDR3 spans 14 amino acids. Germline values: CDR1 MNHEY, CDR2 SMNVEV (reference sequence). V was pared by 3 bases and J by 1 base, with 9 bases between. The data stem from a study of shared clonotypes between healthy human individuals. Deep level was the assay's run setting. Sequenced by immunoSEQ multiplex PCR; TCRdb stores in-frame clones only, minus some. This sample yields around 500,000 clones, of which roughly 80% are seen a single time; approximately 13% belongs to the top ten. The sample taken for sequencing was PBMCs. V usage is TRBV27 and J usage is TRBJ1-1; D perhaps matches TRBD1 (6 bases). The clonotype comes from a woman between 35 and 50 years old in good health. Some clones in this sample may be carry-over from other donors' samples. The CDR3 nucleotides are TGTGCCAGCAGTTTCGGACAGCGGAACACTGAAGCTTTCTTT. Amino acid sequence: CASSFGQRNTEAFF.